The 13 T cell receptor beta chains below all came from one sample that was sequenced in a study of monozygotic twins with inflammatory bowel disease. TCRdb derives one entry per CDR3 protein from the 5' RACE reads, leaving out DNA. The ten most abundant clones cover roughly 2.2% of a sample with 350,000 to 550,000 distinct CDR3 sequences. Source material: blood. The receptors were gathered from a human donor with ulcerative colitis or Crohn's disease, or a healthy co-twin of an affected twin (not recorded which).

The gene calls are TRBV5-5 and TRBJ1-6. CDR3 length: 14 residues. CDR1 and CDR2 (germline): SGHKS, YYEKEE (reference sequence). CDR3 loop: CASSERSGNSPLHF.

This chain connects TRBV5-1 to TRBJ1-1. The CDR3 consists of 14 residues. Germline-derived CDR1 and CDR2 are SGHRS and YFSETQ. The chain's CDR3 is CASMREWGSTEAFF.

This sequence joins TRBV20-1 and TRBJ2-3. Germline V CDR1 and CDR2: DFQATT, SNEGSKA (reference sequence). This CDR3 is built from 12 residues. CDR3: CSARWDTDTQYF.

This rearrangement joins TRBV29-1 to TRBJ1-4. The CDR3 spans 14 residues. CDR1 and CDR2 from the germline V gene are SQVTM and ANQGSEA. The CDR3 loop is CSVELGATNEKLFF. Combining the CDR3 with reference TRBV29-1 and TRBJ1-4 gives the whole variable domain SAVISQKPSRDICQRGTSLTIQCQVDSQVTMMFWYRQQPGQSLTLIATANQGSEATYESGFVIDKFPISRPNLTFSTLTVSNMSPEDSSIYLCSVELGATNEKLFFGSGTQLSVL.

CDR3 residues: CASSLGGGPTGELFF. The chain recombines TRBV11-1 with TRBJ2-2; TCRdb calls TRBD1, which cannot be checked without DNA. Germline V lookup: CDR1 SGHAT, CDR2 FQDESV (reference sequence). The CDR3 is 15 residues long.

The chain combines TRBV10-3 with TRBJ1-5; TCRdb designates TRBD1, a call that cannot be tested without DNA. The CDR3 runs 14 residues. Per the germline V gene, CDR1 is ENHRY and CDR2 is SYGVKD. CDR3 in amino acids: CAIRATGVNQPQHF.

CDR3 protein: CASGKTGNYGYTF. V and J are TRBV9 and TRBJ1-2; TCRdb lists TRBD1, though no DNA is available to test this call. Germline CDR1 SGDLS, CDR2 YYNGEE. The CDR3 is 13 amino acids.

The chain couples TRBV7-2 to TRBJ2-7; the TCRdb call, TRBD1, lacks DNA for checking. In germline, CDR1 is SGHTA, CDR2 FQGNSA. This CDR3 is 14 amino acids long. The CDR3 sequence is CASSFQAGYHEQYF.

This chain connects TRBV11-1 to TRBJ2-5; the D gene TCRdb calls, TRBD1, cannot be checked with no DNA. The CDR3 has 15 residues. The germline V gene encodes CDR1 SGHAT and CDR2 FQDESV (reference sequence). This chain's CDR3 is CASSLTTDRTETQYF.

The chain employs TRBV30 and TRBJ1-4. The CDR3 has 14 amino acids. Per the germline V gene, CDR1 is GTSNPN and CDR2 is SVGIG (reference sequence). The CDR3 loop reads CACGRRTTNEKLFF.

The V gene is TRBV24-1, the J gene TRBJ1-2; TCRdb picks TRBD1, but there is no DNA to check that call. In germline, CDR1 is KGHDR, CDR2 SFDVKD. The CDR3 spans 14 residues. CDR3: CATSDRGQGAGYTF.

The chain has TRBV5-1 and TRBJ2-3; TCRdb proposes TRBD2, but this gene call is untestable without DNA. Germline values: CDR1 SGHRS, CDR2 YFSETQ. CDR3 length: 14 amino acids. The CDR3 region is CASWNSGPADTQYF.

The rearrangement joins TRBV28 to TRBJ2-2. Germline CDR1 is MDHEN and CDR2 is SYDVKM. This CDR3 spans 13 amino acids. The CDR3 spells CALSPANTGELFF.